This TCR beta chain was documented in a study of cytomegalovirus exposure and HLA in healthy donors. Regarding the study as a whole: HLA restriction was apparent for most CMV-associated TCR beta chains in a later analysis. In a later analysis, specific HLA alleles were associated with 15,000 or so TCR beta sequences at a 0.05 false discovery rate.

The V and J ends lost 0 bases and 4 bases, in that order; junction bases with no gene match: 4. CDR3 length equals 17 residues. The germline V gene has CDR1 LNHNV and CDR2 YYDKDF (reference sequence). The PCR was carried out with 60 Vbeta primers and 13 Jbeta primers. Sequencing used immunoSEQ multiplex PCR; TCRdb keeps in-frame clones, though not all of them. This table holds roughly 73,000 clones. Nominally healthy donors were sampled, though unrecorded immune exposures were likely. As concerns this clone: The antigen remains undetermined.

Sequencing used PBMCs. The J gene is TRBJ2-1, the V gene TRBV15, with TRBD2 matching over 12 bases. The sequence came from a man aged 45-65 years in good health and CMV-seropositive. CDR3 DNA sequence: TGTGCCACCAGCAGAGATCTAGCGGGGGGGTGGTACAATGAGCAGTTCTTC. Protein product: CATSRDLAGGWYNEQFF.